A single T cell receptor beta chain is shown here with its context. The data belong to a study of control samples from healthy donors and cancer patients. Method: immunoSEQ multiplex PCR; TCRdb's copy keeps in-frame clones and lacks some. Here the sample spans around 120,000 clones, roughly nine tenths being singletons. The CDR3 totals 15 residues. Germline lookup yields CDR1 MNHEY and CDR2 SVGAGI. V lost 2 bases and J 0 bases, leaving 9 bases between the germline ends. Sequencing was performed on blood. This TCR came from a woman younger than 35 in good health. The chain employs TRBV6-5 and TRBJ2-3; D gene unclear. CDR3 sequence reads: CASSYGRPSTDTQYF. CDR3 DNA sequence: TGTGCCAGCAGTTACGGGCGTCCGAGCACAGATACGCAGTATTTT.